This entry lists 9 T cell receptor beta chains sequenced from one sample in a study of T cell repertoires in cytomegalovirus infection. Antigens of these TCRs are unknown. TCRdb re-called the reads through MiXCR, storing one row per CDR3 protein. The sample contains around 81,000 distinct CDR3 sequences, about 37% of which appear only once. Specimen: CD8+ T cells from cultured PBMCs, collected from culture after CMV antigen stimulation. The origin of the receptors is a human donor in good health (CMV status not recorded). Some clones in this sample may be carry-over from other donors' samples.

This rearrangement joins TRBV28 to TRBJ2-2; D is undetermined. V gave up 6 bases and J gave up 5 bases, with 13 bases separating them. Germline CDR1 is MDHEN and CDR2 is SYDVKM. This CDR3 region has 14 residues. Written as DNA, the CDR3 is TGTGCCAGCAGCCTCGGGCCTTGGACCGGGGAGCTGTTTTTT. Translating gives CASSLGPWTGELFF.

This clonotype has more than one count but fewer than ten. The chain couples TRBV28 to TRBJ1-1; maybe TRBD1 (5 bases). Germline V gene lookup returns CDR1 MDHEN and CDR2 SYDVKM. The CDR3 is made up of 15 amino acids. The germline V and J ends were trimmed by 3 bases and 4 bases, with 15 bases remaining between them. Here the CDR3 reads CASSFFGGPITEAFF. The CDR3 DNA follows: TGTGCCAGCAGTTTCTTTGGGGGACCAATCACTGAAGCTTTCTTT. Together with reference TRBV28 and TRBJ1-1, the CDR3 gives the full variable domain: DVKVTQSSRYLVKRTGEKVFLECVQDMDHENMFWYRQDPGLGLRLIYFSYDVKMKEKGDIPEGYSVSREKKERFSLILESASTNQTSMYLCASSFFGGPITEAFFGQGTRLTVV.

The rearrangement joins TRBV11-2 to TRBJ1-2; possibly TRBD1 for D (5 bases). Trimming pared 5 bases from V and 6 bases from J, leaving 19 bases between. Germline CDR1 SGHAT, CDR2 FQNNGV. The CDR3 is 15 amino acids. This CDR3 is CASSPPAIWGDGYTF. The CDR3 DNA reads TGTGCCAGCAGCCCCCCCGCGATATGGGGCGATGGCTACACCTTC.

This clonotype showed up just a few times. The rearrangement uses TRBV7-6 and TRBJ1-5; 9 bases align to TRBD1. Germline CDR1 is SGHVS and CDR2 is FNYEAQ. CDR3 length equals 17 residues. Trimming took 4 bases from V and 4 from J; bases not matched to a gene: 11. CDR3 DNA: TGTGCCAGCAGCTCCACAGGGGGCGCCCCCCAAAATCAGCCCCAGCATTTT. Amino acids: CASSSTGGAPQNQPQHF.

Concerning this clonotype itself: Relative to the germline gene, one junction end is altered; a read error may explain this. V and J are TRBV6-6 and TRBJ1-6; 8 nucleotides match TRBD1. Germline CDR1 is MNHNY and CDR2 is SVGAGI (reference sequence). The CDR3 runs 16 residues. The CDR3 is CASSKPGQDYDSPLHF. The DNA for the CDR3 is TGTGCCAGCAGTAAACCGGGACAGGACTATGATTCACCCCTCCACTTT.

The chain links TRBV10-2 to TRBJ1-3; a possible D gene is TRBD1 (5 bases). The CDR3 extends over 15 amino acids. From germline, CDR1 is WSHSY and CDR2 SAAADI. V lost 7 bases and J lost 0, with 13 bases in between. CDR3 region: CASKGRRSSGNTIYF. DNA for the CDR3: TGCGCCAGCAAGGGACGGCGAAGCTCTGGAAACACCATATATTTT.

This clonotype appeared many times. The CDR3 sequence is CASSSRALGGEKTQYF. In DNA form, the CDR3 reads TGTGCCAGCAGCTCCCGTGCCCTAGGTGGGGAAAAGACCCAGTACTTC. The genes are TRBV5-4 and TRBJ2-5; unclear D gene. From germline, CDR1 is SGHNT and CDR2 YYREEE (reference sequence). Trimming cost V 3 bases and J 6 bases, with 21 bases left between them. The CDR3 is 16 amino acids. The full variable domain, in which reference TRBV5-4 and TRBJ2-5 provide the parts outside the CDR3, is ETGVTQSPTHLIKTRGQQVTLRCSSQSGHNTVSWYQQALGQGPQFIFQYYREEENGRGNFPPRFSGLQFPNYSSELNVNALELDDSALYLCASSSRALGGEKTQYFGPGTRLLVL.

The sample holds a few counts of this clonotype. CDR3 coding DNA: TGTGCCAGCATCGACGACAACAGGTTGAACACCGGGGAGCTGTTTTTT. Translation: CASIDDNRLNTGELFF. V usage is TRBV7-2 and J usage is TRBJ2-2, with D possibly TRBD1 on 5 matching bases. The ends were cut back, 7 bases at V and 1 base at J, with 16 bases in the middle. CDR1 is SGHTA, CDR2 FQGNSA, per germline. The CDR3 sequence is 16 residues long.

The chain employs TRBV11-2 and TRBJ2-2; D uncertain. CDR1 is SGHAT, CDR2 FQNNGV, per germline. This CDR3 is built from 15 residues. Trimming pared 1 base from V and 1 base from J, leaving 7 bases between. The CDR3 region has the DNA TGTGCCAGCAGCTTAGGCCGGTGGAACACCGGGGAGCTGTTTTTT. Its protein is CASSLGRWNTGELFF.